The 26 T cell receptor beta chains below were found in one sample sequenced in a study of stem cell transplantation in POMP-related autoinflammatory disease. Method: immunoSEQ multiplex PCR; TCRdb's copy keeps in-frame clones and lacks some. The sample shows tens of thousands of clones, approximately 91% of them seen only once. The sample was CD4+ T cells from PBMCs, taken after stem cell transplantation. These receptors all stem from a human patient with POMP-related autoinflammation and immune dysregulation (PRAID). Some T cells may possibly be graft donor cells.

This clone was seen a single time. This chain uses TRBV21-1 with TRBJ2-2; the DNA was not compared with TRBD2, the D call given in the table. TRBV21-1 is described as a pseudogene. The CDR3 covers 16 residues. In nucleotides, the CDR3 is TGTGCCAGCAGCAGCTTCCAGCGGGAGAGCACCGGGGAGCTGTTTTTT. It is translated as CASSSFQRESTGELFF.

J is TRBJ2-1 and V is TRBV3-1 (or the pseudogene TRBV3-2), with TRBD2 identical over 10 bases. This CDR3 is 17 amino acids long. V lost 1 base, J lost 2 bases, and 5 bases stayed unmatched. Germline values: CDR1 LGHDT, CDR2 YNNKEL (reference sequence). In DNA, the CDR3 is TGTGCCAGCAGCCAAGGGGCTCTAGCGGGAGCCTACAATGAGCAGTTCTTC. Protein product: CASSQGALAGAYNEQFF.

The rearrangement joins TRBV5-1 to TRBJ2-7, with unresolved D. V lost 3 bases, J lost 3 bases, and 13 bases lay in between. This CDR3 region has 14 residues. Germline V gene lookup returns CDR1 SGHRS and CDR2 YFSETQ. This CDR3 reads CASSSIGDRYEQYF. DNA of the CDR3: TGCGCCAGCAGCTCAATTGGAGATCGCTACGAGCAGTACTTC.

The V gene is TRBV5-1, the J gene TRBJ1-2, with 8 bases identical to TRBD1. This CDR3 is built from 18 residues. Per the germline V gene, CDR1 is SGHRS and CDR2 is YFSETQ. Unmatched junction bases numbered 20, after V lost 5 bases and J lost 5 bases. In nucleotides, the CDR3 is TGCGCCAGCAGGGCCGGGTTGTCTAAGACAGGGGAAGTTTATGGCTACACCTTC. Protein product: CASRAGLSKTGEVYGYTF. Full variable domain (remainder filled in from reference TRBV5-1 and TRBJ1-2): KAGVTQTPRYLIKTRGQQVTLSCSPISGHRSVSWYQQTPGQGLQFLFEYFSETQRNKGNFPGRFSGRQFSNSRSEMNVSTLELGDSALYLCASRAGLSKTGEVYGYTFGSGTRLTVV.

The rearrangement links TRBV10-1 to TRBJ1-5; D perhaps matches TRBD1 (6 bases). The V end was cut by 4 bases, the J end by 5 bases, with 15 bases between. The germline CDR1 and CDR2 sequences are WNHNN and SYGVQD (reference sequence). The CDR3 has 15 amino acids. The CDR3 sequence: CASSGGRGFDQPQHF. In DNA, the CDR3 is TGCGCCAGCAGTGGCGGCAGGGGTTTCGATCAGCCCCAGCATTTT.

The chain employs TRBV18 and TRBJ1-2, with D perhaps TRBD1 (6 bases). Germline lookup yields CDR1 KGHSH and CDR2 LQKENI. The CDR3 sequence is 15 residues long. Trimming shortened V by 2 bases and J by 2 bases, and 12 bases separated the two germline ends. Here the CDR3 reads CASSPVYRENYGYTF. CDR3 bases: TGTGCCAGCTCACCAGTTTACAGGGAAAACTATGGCTACACCTTC.

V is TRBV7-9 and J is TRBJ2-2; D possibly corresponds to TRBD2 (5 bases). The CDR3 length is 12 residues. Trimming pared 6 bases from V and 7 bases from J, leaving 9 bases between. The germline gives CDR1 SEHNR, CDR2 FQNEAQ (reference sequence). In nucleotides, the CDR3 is TGTGCCAGCAGACCCGGGGTCGGGGAGCTGTTTTTT. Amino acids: CASRPGVGELFF.

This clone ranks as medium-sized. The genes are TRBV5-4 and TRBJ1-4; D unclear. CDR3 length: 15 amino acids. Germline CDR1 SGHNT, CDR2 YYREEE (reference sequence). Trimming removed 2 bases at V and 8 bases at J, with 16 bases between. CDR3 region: CASSFYSEGGEKLFF. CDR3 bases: TGTGCCAGCAGCTTTTATAGTGAGGGTGGAGAAAAACTGTTTTTT.

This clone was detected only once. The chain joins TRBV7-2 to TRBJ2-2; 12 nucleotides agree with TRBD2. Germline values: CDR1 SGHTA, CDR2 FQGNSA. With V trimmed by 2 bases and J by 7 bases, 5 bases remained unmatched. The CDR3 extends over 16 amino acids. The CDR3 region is CASSLQLAGGGGELFF. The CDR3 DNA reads TGTGCCAGCAGCTTACAACTAGCGGGGGGTGGCGGGGAGCTGTTTTTT.

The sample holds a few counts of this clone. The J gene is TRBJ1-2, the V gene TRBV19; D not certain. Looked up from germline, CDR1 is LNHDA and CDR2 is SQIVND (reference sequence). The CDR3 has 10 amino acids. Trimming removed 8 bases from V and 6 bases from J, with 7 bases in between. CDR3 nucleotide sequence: TGTGCCAGTGGAGAGGATGGCTACACCTTC. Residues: CASGEDGYTF. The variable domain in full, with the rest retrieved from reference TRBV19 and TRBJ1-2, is DGGITQSPKYLFRKEGQNVTLSCEQNLNHDAMYWYRQDPGQGLRLIYYSQIVNDFQKGDIAEGYSVSREKKESFPLTVTSAQKNPTAFYLCASGEDGYTFGSGTRLTVV.

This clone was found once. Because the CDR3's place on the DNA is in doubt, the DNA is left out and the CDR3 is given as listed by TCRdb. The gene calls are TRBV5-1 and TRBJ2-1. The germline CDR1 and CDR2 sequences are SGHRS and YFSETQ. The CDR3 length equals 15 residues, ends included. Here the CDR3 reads CASSSSASSYNEQFF.

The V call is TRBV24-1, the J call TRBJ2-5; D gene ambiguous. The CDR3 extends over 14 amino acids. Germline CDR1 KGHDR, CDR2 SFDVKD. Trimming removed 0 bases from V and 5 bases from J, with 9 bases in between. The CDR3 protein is CATSDLRAEETQYF. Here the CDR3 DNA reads TGTGCCACCAGTGATTTGAGGGCAGAGGAGACCCAGTACTTC.

The DNA for the CDR3 is TGTGCCTGGAGTCTTCTAGTCCAGGGAACCGGTACGTCGTATTTT. Translated: CAWSLLVQGTGTSYF. The V gene is TRBV30, the J gene TRBJ2-3, with D tentatively TRBD1 (5 bases). V lost 2 bases and J lost 14, with 26 bases in between. Germline V gene lookup returns CDR1 GTSNPN and CDR2 SVGIG (reference sequence). CDR3 length: 15 residues. Full variable domain (outside the CDR3, taken from reference TRBV30 and TRBJ2-3): SQTIHQWPATLVQPVGSPLSLECTVEGTSNPNLYWYRQAAGRGLQLLFYSVGIGQISSEVPQNLSASRPQDRQFILSSKKLLLSDSGFYLCAWSLLVQGTGTSYFGPGTRLTVL.

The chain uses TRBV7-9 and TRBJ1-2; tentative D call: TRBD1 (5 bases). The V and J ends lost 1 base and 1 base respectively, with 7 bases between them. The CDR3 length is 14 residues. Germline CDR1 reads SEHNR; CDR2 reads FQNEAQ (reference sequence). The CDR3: CASSLDRSNYGYTF. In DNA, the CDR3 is TGTGCCAGCAGCTTAGACAGGAGTAACTATGGCTACACCTTC.

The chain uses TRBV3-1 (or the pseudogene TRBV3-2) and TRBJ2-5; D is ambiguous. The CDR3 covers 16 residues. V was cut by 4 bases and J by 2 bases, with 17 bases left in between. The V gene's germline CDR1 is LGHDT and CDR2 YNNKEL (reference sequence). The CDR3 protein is CASSRPSRTDQETQYF. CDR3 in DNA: TGTGCCAGCAGCCGACCAAGCCGGACGGATCAAGAGACCCAGTACTTC.

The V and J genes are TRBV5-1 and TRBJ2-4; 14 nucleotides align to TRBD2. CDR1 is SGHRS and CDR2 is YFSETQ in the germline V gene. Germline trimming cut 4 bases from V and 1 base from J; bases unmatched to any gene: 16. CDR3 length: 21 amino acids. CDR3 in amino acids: CASSPRWTSGRPVGAKNIQYF. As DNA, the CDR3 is TGCGCCAGCAGCCCAAGATGGACTAGCGGGAGGCCCGTAGGGGCCAAAAACATTCAGTACTTC.

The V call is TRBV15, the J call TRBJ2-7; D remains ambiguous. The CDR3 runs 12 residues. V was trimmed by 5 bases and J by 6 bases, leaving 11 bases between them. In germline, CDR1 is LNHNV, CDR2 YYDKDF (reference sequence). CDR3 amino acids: CATSSALGEQYF. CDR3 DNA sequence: TGTGCCACCAGCTCCGCATTGGGCGAGCAGTACTTC. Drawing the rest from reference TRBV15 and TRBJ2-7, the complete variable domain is DAMVIQNPRYQVTQFGKPVTLSCSQTLNHNVMYWYQQKSSQAPKLLFHYYDKDFNNEADTPDNFQSRRPNTSFCFLDIRSPGLGDTAMYLCATSSALGEQYFGPGTRLTVT.

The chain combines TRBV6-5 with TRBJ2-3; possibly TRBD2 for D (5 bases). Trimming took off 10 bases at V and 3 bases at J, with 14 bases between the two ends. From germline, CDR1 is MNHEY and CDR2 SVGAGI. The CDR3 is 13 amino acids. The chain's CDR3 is CATTSGGTDTQYF. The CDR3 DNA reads TGTGCCACGACAAGCGGCGGAACAGATACGCAGTATTTT.

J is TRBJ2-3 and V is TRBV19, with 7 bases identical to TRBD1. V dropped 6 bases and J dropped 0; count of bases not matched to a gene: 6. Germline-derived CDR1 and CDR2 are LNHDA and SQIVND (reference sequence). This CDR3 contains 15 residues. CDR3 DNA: TGTGCCAGTAGACCAAGGACAGGAAGCACAGATACGCAGTATTTT. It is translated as CASRPRTGSTDTQYF. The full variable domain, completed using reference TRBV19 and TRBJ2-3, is DGGITQSPKYLFRKEGQNVTLSCEQNLNHDAMYWYRQDPGQGLRLIYYSQIVNDFQKGDIAEGYSVSREKKESFPLTVTSAQKNPTAFYLCASRPRTGSTDTQYFGPGTRLTVL.

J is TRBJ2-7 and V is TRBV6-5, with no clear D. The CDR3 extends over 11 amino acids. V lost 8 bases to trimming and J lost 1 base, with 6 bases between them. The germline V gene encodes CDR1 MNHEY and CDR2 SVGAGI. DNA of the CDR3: TGTGCCAGCGGCTATTCCTACGAGCAGTACTTC. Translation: CASGYSYEQYF.

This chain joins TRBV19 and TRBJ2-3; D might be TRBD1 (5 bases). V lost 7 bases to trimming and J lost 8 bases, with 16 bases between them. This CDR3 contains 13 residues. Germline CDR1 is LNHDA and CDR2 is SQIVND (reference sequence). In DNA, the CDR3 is TGTGCCAGTACCCCAGGGCGGTGGGGTACGCAGTATTTT. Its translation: CASTPGRWGTQYF.

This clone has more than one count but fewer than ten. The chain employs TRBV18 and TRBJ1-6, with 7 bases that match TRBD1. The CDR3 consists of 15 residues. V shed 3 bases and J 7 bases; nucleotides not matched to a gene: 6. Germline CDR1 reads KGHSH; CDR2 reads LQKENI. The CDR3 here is CASSPMTGLNSPLHF. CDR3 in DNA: TGTGCCAGCTCACCCATGACAGGGTTGAATTCACCCCTCCACTTT.

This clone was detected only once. This CDR3 is CASSLGTGDSSKNIQYF. CDR3 DNA: TGTGCCAGCAGCTTAGGGACAGGGGACTCGTCCAAAAACATTCAGTACTTC. J is TRBJ2-4 and V is TRBV7-9; 9 nucleotides align to TRBD1. CDR1 and CDR2 (germline): SEHNR, FQNEAQ (reference sequence). CDR3 length: 17 residues. V lost 1 base to trimming and J lost 2 bases; unmatched junction nucleotides: 6.

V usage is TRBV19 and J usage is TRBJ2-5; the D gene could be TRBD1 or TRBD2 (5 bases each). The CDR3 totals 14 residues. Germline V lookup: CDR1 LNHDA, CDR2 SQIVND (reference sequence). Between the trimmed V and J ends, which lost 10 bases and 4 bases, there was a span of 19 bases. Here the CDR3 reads CATREPGRSETQYF. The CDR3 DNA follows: TGTGCCACCCGGGAACCAGGGCGGTCAGAGACCCAGTACTTC.

The CDR3 reads CASSMGPANYGYTF. The CDR3, as DNA: TGTGCCAGTAGTATGGGACCAGCTAACTATGGCTACACCTTC. This rearrangement joins TRBV19 to TRBJ1-2; D is possibly TRBD1 (5 bases). The CDR3 loop spans 14 amino acids. Germline CDR1 is LNHDA and CDR2 is SQIVND (reference sequence). V lost 3 bases and J lost 0, with 8 bases in between.

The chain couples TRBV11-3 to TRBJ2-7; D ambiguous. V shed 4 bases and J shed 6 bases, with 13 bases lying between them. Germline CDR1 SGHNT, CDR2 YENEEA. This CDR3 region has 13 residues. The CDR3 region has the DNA TGTGCCAGCAGCTCCGCAACAACCACCGAGCAGTACTTC. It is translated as CASSSATTTEQYF.